This T cell receptor (beta chain) emerged from a study of OX40 agonist ivuxolimab in advanced cancers. For the study at large: Partial responses were seen in three patients, one with hepatocellular carcinoma and two with cutaneous melanoma.

Germline V gene data show CDR1 as KGHSH and CDR2 as LQKENI. V trimming: 2 bases; J trimming: 3 bases; junction bases outside the gene matches: 2. CDR3 length: 15 residues. As to this clone: What it recognizes is unknown.

Study results and limitations: Clones of CD4+ and CD8+ blood T cells grew by week 6 at doses of 0.1 to 3.0 mg/kg.

Assay used: immunoSEQ multiplex PCR; TCRdb lists only in-frame clones, some missing. This sample has tens of thousands of clones, with approximately 91% found just once. The specimen comprised CD4+ or CD8+ T cells sorted from blood, sampled in a trial of the OX40 agonist ivuxolimab. This TCR was sampled from an adult with an advanced solid tumor such as melanoma, head and neck, liver or kidney cancer. The V gene is TRBV18, the J gene TRBJ2-2; 8 bases align to TRBD1. The CDR3 region is CASSPRTGYTGELFF. CDR3 DNA sequence: TGTGCCAGCTCACCAAGGACAGGGTACACCGGGGAGCTGTTTTTT.